The 30 T cell receptor beta chains listed next were all sequenced from one sample in a study of blood T cell repertoires in COVID-19. The method was immunoSEQ multiplex PCR; TCRdb's version includes in-frame clones alone and lacks a portion of them. Seen here are tens of thousands of clones, 90% observed once, and the top ten hold roughly 3%. The source material was peripheral blood. These receptors were taken from a human donor in a cohort sampled during active COVID-19.

The chain joins TRBV28 to TRBJ1-2, with D unresolved. Germline loops: CDR1 MDHEN, CDR2 SYDVKM. The CDR3 is 14 amino acids. V lost 8 bases and J 0 bases, leaving 13 bases between the germline ends. This CDR3 is CASGGSGSNYGYTF. CDR3 sequence (DNA): TGTGCCAGCGGCGGCTCCGGTTCTAACTATGGCTACACCTTC.

V gene TRBV30 combines with J gene TRBJ2-1; 10 nucleotides agree with TRBD2. The trim removed 3 bases at V and 6 bases at J, leaving 5 bases unmatched. The CDR3 is 14 residues long. Per the germline V gene, CDR1 is GTSNPN and CDR2 is SVGIG (reference sequence). CDR3 loop: CAWSGGLASNEQFF. The CDR3 DNA follows: TGTGCCTGGAGCGGGGGACTAGCGAGCAATGAGCAGTTCTTC.

The chain employs TRBV15 and TRBJ2-3; a possible D gene is TRBD1 (5 bases). V was cut by 3 bases and J by 3 bases, with 10 bases left in between. Germline-derived CDR1 and CDR2 are LNHNV and YYDKDF (reference sequence). CDR3 length: 14 residues. The CDR3, as DNA: TGTGCCACCAGCAGTAGTCAGGGAACAGATACGCAGTATTTT. Translation: CATSSSQGTDTQYF.

The chain has TRBV11-2 and TRBJ2-7; D might be TRBD2 (5 bases). Per germline, CDR1 SGHAT and CDR2 FQNNGV. This CDR3 comprises 15 residues. Trimming cost V 5 bases and J 4 bases, with 18 bases left between them. The CDR3 region has the DNA TGTGCCAGCAGCATTAGTTGGGAGACACCGTACGAGCAGTACTTC. This encodes CASSISWETPYEQYF.

V is TRBV2 and J is TRBJ1-2; possibly TRBD1 for D (5 bases). The CDR3 loop spans 12 amino acids. V was shortened by 3 bases and J by 3 bases, with 5 bases between the two germline ends. Germline V gene data show CDR1 as SNHLY and CDR2 as FYNNEI. CDR3 coding DNA: TGTGCCAGCAGTGACAGGGACTATGGCTACACCTTC. Encoded protein: CASSDRDYGYTF.

The rearrangement links TRBV19 to TRBJ1-4; D ambiguous. Per the germline V gene, CDR1 is LNHDA and CDR2 is SQIVND (reference sequence). This CDR3 has 15 amino acids. Trimming took off 2 bases at V and 7 bases at J, with 14 bases between the two ends. The DNA for the CDR3 is TGTGCCAGTAGTATAACCCACGGGGAAGGTGAAAAACTGTTTTTT. This translates into CASSITHGEGEKLFF.

This clone has only one observation. The rearrangement joins TRBV4-1 to TRBJ2-5; 7 nucleotides align to TRBD2. This CDR3 contains 16 residues. The V and J ends lost 0 bases and 6 bases, in that order; junction bases with no gene match: 10. Germline-derived CDR1 and CDR2 are MGHRA and YSYEKL. CDR3 DNA: TGCGCCAGCAGCCAAGAGGGTGGGGGGGGAATGAAGACCCAGTACTTC. It is translated as CASSQEGGGGMKTQYF.

This chain connects TRBV6-9 to TRBJ1-2; TRBD1 is a possible D gene (5 bases). Between the trimmed V and J ends, which lost 8 bases and 8 bases, there was a span of 15 bases. CDR3 length: 12 residues. Germline V gene sequence: CDR1 MNHGY, CDR2 SVAAGI. The CDR3 DNA reads TGTGCCAGCGTACAGGCCCTTCGGGGCTACACCTTC. It is translated as CASVQALRGYTF.

The chain links TRBV3-1 (or the pseudogene TRBV3-2) to TRBJ1-2; D not resolved. In germline, CDR1 is LGHDT, CDR2 YNNKEL (reference sequence). The CDR3 consists of 12 residues. The V gene lost 5 bases and the J gene lost 7 bases, with 11 bases spanning the gap. The CDR3 sequence: CASSTGLSGYTF. Here the CDR3 DNA reads TGTGCCAGCAGCACCGGTTTAAGTGGCTACACCTTC.

V usage is TRBV18 and J usage is TRBJ2-7; a weak D match, TRBD2 (6 bases). Germline V gene data show CDR1 as KGHSH and CDR2 as LQKENI. V lost 5 bases and J lost 4, with 18 bases in between. The CDR3 totals 15 residues. CDR3 in amino acids: CASSILGGDRYEQYF. The CDR3 region has the DNA TGTGCCAGCTCAATCCTCGGGGGAGATCGGTACGAGCAGTACTTC.

This chain connects TRBV6-5 to TRBJ2-7; 8 positions agree with TRBD1. Per the germline V gene, CDR1 is MNHEY and CDR2 is SVGAGI. Germline trimming cut 7 bases from V and 2 bases from J; bases unmatched to any gene: 4. The CDR3 has 13 residues. The CDR3 here is CASIGTGPYEQYF. CDR3 coding DNA: TGTGCCAGCATCGGGACAGGCCCCTACGAGCAGTACTTC.

This chain connects TRBV18 to TRBJ2-3, with 8 bases that match TRBD1. This CDR3 is built from 14 residues. V shed 4 bases and J 4 bases; nucleotides not matched to a gene: 4. The germline gives CDR1 KGHSH, CDR2 LQKENI. CDR3: CASSLQGEADTQYF. The CDR3 nucleotides are TGTGCCAGCTCACTACAGGGGGAGGCAGATACGCAGTATTTT.

J is TRBJ2-1 and V is TRBV10-2; 8 nucleotides align to TRBD2. Germline CDR1 is WSHSY and CDR2 is SAAADI. There are 14 residues in the CDR3. Trimming cost V 6 bases and J 6 bases; bases outside gene matches: 7. The CDR3 loop is CASSPPGLGNEQFF. CDR3 coding DNA: TGCGCCAGCAGCCCTCCGGGACTAGGCAATGAGCAGTTCTTC.

The chain has TRBV15 and TRBJ1-2; D gene unclear. Germline CDR1 and CDR2: LNHNV and YYDKDF (reference sequence). The CDR3 runs to 14 residues. The V end was cut by 1 base, the J end by 0 bases, with 6 bases between. The CDR3 coding sequence is TGTGCCACCAGCAGAGGGGCGACTAACTATGGCTACACCTTC. Translating it yields CATSRGATNYGYTF.

The genes are TRBV24-1 and TRBJ1-1, with D possibly TRBD1 on 5 matching bases. The CDR3 covers 12 residues. Per the germline V gene, CDR1 is KGHDR and CDR2 is SFDVKD. The V end lost 3 bases, the J end lost 4 bases, and 5 bases lay between the germline ends. In DNA form, the CDR3 reads TGTGCCACCAGTGATAGGGGCACTGAAGCTTTCTTT. It specifies CATSDRGTEAFF.

This chain links TRBV29-1 with TRBJ2-5; a possible D gene is TRBD1 (6 bases). The germline gives CDR1 SQVTM, CDR2 ANQGSEA. V shed 5 bases and J shed 4 bases, with 11 bases lying between them. This CDR3 has 12 residues. In DNA, the CDR3 is TGCAGCGTTTCCCCACAGGGAGAGACCCAGTACTTC. Translation gives CSVSPQGETQYF.

This chain uses TRBV2 with TRBJ1-5; tentatively, D is TRBD1 (5 bases). The length of the CDR3 is 13 residues. Germline CDR1 is SNHLY and CDR2 is FYNNEI. The V and J ends lost 1 base and 6 bases respectively, with 7 bases between them. The CDR3 is CASSEDRGQPQHF. CDR3 nucleotide sequence: TGTGCCAGCAGTGAAGATAGGGGTCAGCCCCAGCATTTT.

CDR3 region: CASSLGRGQGPKSYGYTF. The CDR3, as DNA: TGTGCCAGCAGCTTGGGCCGGGGACAGGGGCCGAAATCCTATGGCTACACCTTC. J is TRBJ1-2 and V is TRBV11-2; 10 nucleotides agree with TRBD1. V shed 3 bases, J shed 4 bases, and the junction held 14 bases outside the gene matches. Germline values: CDR1 SGHAT, CDR2 FQNNGV. The CDR3 is made up of 18 amino acids.

The J gene is TRBJ2-3, the V gene TRBV19; 10 nucleotides match TRBD2. The germline V gene has CDR1 LNHDA and CDR2 SQIVND (reference sequence). There are 16 residues in the CDR3. The V gene end was trimmed by 6 bases and the J gene end by 2 bases; junction bases not matched to a gene: 8. The CDR3 protein is CASRDPGLATTDTQYF. The CDR3 DNA is TGTGCCAGTAGAGATCCGGGACTAGCGACCACAGATACGCAGTATTTT. Looking up the rest from reference TRBV19 and TRBJ2-3 gives the full variable domain: DGGITQSPKYLFRKEGQNVTLSCEQNLNHDAMYWYRQDPGQGLRLIYYSQIVNDFQKGDIAEGYSVSREKKESFPLTVTSAQKNPTAFYLCASRDPGLATTDTQYFGPGTRLTVL.

The chain carries TRBV27 and TRBJ1-1; TRBD1 matches 8 bases. The germline V gene encodes CDR1 MNHEY and CDR2 SMNVEV (reference sequence). The CDR3 sequence is 15 residues long. Trimming removed 6 bases from V and 4 bases from J; junction bases left unmatched: 10. The CDR3 region has the DNA TGTGCCAGCAGCCTGAGGCAGGGGGCAGTCACTGAAGCTTTCTTT. It yields the protein CASSLRQGAVTEAFF.

This chain joins TRBV4-1 and TRBJ1-4, with D maybe TRBD1 (6 bases). The ends were cut back, 2 bases at V and 9 bases at J, with 16 bases in the middle. The CDR3 covers 15 residues. CDR1 is MGHRA, CDR2 YSYEKL, per germline. CDR3 nucleotides: TGCGCCAGCAGCCAAAGTGGGGGACAAGGGAAAAAACTGTTTTTT. The encoded protein is CASSQSGGQGKKLFF.

The rearrangement links TRBV3-1 (or the pseudogene TRBV3-2) to TRBJ2-7; 8 bases match TRBD1. CDR3 length: 14 residues. J was trimmed by 6 bases and V by 2 bases; bases with no gene match: 6. Germline V gene data show CDR1 as LGHDT and CDR2 as YNNKEL (reference sequence). CDR3 nucleotides: TGTGCCAGCAGCCAATTGGCAGGGGGCGTCGAGCAGTACTTC. Translation: CASSQLAGGVEQYF.

The J gene is TRBJ2-3, the V gene TRBV27; TRBD2 might be the D (6 bases). Trimming removed 2 bases from V and 1 base from J, with 10 bases in between. This CDR3 has 15 amino acids. Germline V gives CDR1 MNHEY, CDR2 SMNVEV (reference sequence). The CDR3 here is CASSLMGGGTDTQYF. The CDR3 DNA reads as TGTGCCAGCAGTTTAATGGGGGGAGGCACAGATACGCAGTATTTT.

The chain recombines TRBV27 with TRBJ2-3; D remains unclear. Trimming removed 1 base from V and 4 bases from J, with 12 bases in between. Germline V gene sequence: CDR1 MNHEY, CDR2 SMNVEV (reference sequence). There are 15 residues in the CDR3. CDR3 in amino acids: CASSLFRQLADTQYF. The CDR3 bases are TGTGCCAGCAGTTTATTCCGCCAGTTGGCAGATACGCAGTATTTT.

V is TRBV9 and J is TRBJ2-3; TRBD2 is a possible D gene (6 bases). V gave up 0 bases and J gave up 2 bases, with 13 bases separating them. This CDR3 spans 16 amino acids. Germline CDR1 SGDLS, CDR2 YYNGEE. Written as DNA, the CDR3 is TGTGCCAGCAGCGTAGGGGCGCGGGATATCACAGATACGCAGTATTTT. Amino acids: CASSVGARDITDTQYF.

Written as DNA, the CDR3 is TGTGCCAGCAGCTCGGCAGGGGGCCCCACAGATACGCAGTATTTT. Residues: CASSSAGGPTDTQYF. This rearrangement joins TRBV5-4 to TRBJ2-3; 8 bases are shared with TRBD1. V lost 3 bases and J lost 2; bases outside the gene matches: 5. Germline V gene sequence: CDR1 SGHNT, CDR2 YYREEE (reference sequence). The CDR3 covers 15 residues.

V usage is TRBV15 and J usage is TRBJ2-3, with 7 nucleotides matching TRBD2. V shed 1 base, J shed 1 base, and the junction held 2 bases outside the gene matches. This CDR3 has 15 residues. The germline V gene encodes CDR1 LNHNV and CDR2 YYDKDF (reference sequence). The CDR3 loop is CATSRGLAGTDTQYF. In DNA form, the CDR3 reads TGTGCCACCAGCAGAGGTCTAGCGGGCACAGATACGCAGTATTTT.

V is TRBV7-3 and J is TRBJ2-2; D may be TRBD1 (6 bases). Germline lookup yields CDR1 SGHTA and CDR2 FQGTGA. This CDR3 spans 16 amino acids. Trimming stripped 5 bases from V and 2 bases from J, with 15 bases between. The CDR3 DNA follows: TGTGCCAGCAGCCCACTCCAGGGGCGAAACACCGGGGAGCTGTTTTTT. Protein: CASSPLQGRNTGELFF.

This clone was counted only a few times. The J gene is TRBJ2-2, the V gene TRBV19; D may be TRBD1 (5 bases). Germline V lookup: CDR1 LNHDA, CDR2 SQIVND (reference sequence). V was shortened by 2 bases and J by 1 base, with 11 bases between the two germline ends. The CDR3 is made up of 16 amino acids. The CDR3 loop is CASSIRQGKNTGELFF. The CDR3 DNA sequence: TGTGCCAGTAGTATAAGGCAGGGAAAGAACACCGGGGAGCTGTTTTTT.

The V call is TRBV4-2, the J call TRBJ2-3; 13 bases are a match to TRBD2. J was trimmed by 1 base and V by 0 bases; bases with no gene match: 10. The CDR3 sequence is 20 residues long. Germline assignment: CDR1 LGHNA and CDR2 YNFKEQ. CDR3 bases: TGTGCCAGCAGCCAAGAAAGCTCCGGGACTAGCGGGGTTGGCACAGATACGCAGTATTTT. This gives the protein CASSQESSGTSGVGTDTQYF.